This T cell receptor beta chain was profiled in a study of human T cells and chemical hapten exposure. About the research overall: For the approximately 25-week duration of the study, patients were given weekly doses of diphenylcyclopropenone on the scalp. The study traced per-sample TCR yield variation mainly to small differences in pooled library volumes.

CDR3 length: 18 amino acids. V shed 5 bases and J 2 bases; nucleotides not matched to a gene: 6. The germline CDR1 and CDR2 sequences are SGHTA and FQGTGA. The study used a library that attached unique molecular identifiers to individual cDNA molecules. One entry per CDR3 protein, called by TCRdb with MiXCR from the RACE reads. The sample shows 350,000 to 450,000 distinct CDR3 sequences, more than 4.5% of them seen only once. Time point: pre-sensitization, week 0. Treatment of the sample: therapeutic diphenylcyclopropenone sensitization with weekly scalp DPC. This clonotype was observed many times. This receptor was identified in a woman aged 45-59 years with alopecia areata. Some clones in this sample may be carry-over from other donors' samples. The sample in question was whole blood, obtained in connection with sensitization to the hapten diphenylcyclopropenone (DPC). The genes are TRBV7-3 and TRBJ2-6; TRBD2 agrees at 13 bases. As DNA, the CDR3 is TGTGCCAGCAGCCCAACTAGCGGGGGGGCGGCTGGGGCCAACGTCCTGACTTTC. Amino acids: CASSPTSGGAAGANVLTF.